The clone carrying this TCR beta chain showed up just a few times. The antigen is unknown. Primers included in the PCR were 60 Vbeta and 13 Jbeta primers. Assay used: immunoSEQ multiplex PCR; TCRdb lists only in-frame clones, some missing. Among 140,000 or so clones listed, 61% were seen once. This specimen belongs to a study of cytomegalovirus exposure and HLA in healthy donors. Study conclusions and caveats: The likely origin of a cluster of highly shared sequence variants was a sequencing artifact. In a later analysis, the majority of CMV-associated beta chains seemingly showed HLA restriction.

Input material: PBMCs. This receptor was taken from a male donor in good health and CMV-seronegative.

CDR3 nucleotides: TGTGCCAGCAGGCCCAATGGACAGGGGGCGCGGGAGCAGTACTTC. This encodes CASRPNGQGAREQYF. J is TRBJ2-7 and V is TRBV6-5; 11 bases match TRBD1. V lost 6 bases and J lost 7; bases outside the gene matches: 11. The CDR3 has 15 amino acids. Per germline, CDR1 MNHEY and CDR2 SVGAGI.